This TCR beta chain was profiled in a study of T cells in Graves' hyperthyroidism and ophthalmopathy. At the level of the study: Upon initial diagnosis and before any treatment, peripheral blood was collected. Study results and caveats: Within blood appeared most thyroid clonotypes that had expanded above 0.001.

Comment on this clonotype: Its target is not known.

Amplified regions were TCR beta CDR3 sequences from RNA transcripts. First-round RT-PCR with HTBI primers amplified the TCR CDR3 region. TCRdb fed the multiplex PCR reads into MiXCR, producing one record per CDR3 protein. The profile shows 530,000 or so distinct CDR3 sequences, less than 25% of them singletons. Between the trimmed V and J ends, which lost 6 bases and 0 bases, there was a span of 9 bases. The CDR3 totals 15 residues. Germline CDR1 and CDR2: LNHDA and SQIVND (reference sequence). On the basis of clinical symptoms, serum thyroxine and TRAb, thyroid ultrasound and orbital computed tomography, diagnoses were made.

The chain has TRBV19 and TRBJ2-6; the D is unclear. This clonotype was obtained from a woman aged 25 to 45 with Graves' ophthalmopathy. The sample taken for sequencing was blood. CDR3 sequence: CASRVDDSGANVLTF. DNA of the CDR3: TGTGCCAGTAGAGTCGACGACTCTGGGGCCAACGTCCTGACTTTC. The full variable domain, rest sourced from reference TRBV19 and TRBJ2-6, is DGGITQSPKYLFRKEGQNVTLSCEQNLNHDAMYWYRQDPGQGLRLIYYSQIVNDFQKGDIAEGYSVSREKKESFPLTVTSAQKNPTAFYLCASRVDDSGANVLTFGAGSRLTVL.